This TCR beta chain originates from a study of blood T cell repertoires in COVID-19. Study context: Researchers got acute and convalescent COVID-19 samples from the United States, Italy and Spain. The cDNA or gDNA used as material had been derived from T cells, B-cell-depleted T cells, or PBMCs.

Original handling: Amplification with reference gene primers provided the estimates of nucleated cell counts. The protocol was immunoSEQ multiplex PCR, while the TCRdb copy is restricted to in-frame clones and leaves out a portion. Clonal size and the V and J genes are those of that table, whereas D and trimming came from the DNA. The table lists 100,000 to 150,000 clones, 80% to 90% of them singletons. CDR1 and CDR2 (germline): SNHLY, FYNNEI. The V end lost 8 bases, the J end lost 0 bases, and 23 bases lay between the germline ends. This CDR3 spans 18 amino acids. The receptor was isolated from a woman aged 60-75 years with acute or convalescent COVID-19. Material: peripheral blood. The chain links TRBV2 to TRBJ1-5; D gene unclear. The CDR3 loop reads CASGGTVLGSYSNQPQHF. The CDR3 bases are TGTGCCAGCGGAGGAACAGTCCTAGGGAGTTATAGCAATCAGCCCCAGCATTTT.